The 23 T cell receptor beta chains below come from one sample, sequenced in a study of CD8 T cells in Susac syndrome. Random hexamers were used to reverse transcribe roughly 0.5 to 1 ug of RNA. A single record per CDR3 protein comes from TCRdb applying MiXCR to the immunoSEQ multiplex PCR reads. The repertoire holds approximately 280,000 distinct CDR3 sequences, with about 85% as singletons. The specimen sequenced was CD8+ T cells from PBMCs. Receptor source: a human donor with multiple sclerosis.

In its sample, this clonotype was seen a few times. The V call is TRBV7-8, the J call TRBJ2-1; TRBD2 matches 14 bases. Germline trimming cut 5 bases from V and 2 bases from J; bases unmatched to any gene: 2. Per the germline V gene, CDR1 is SGHVS and CDR2 is FQNEAQ. The CDR3 covers 16 residues. The CDR3 nucleotides read TGTGCCAGCAGCCAGACTAGCGGGAGGGCCTACAATGAGCAGTTCTTC. Translation: CASSQTSGRAYNEQFF. The full variable domain, rest sourced from reference TRBV7-8 and TRBJ2-1, is GAGVSQSPRYKVAKRGQDVALRCDPISGHVSLFWYQQALGQGPEFLTYFQNEAQLDKSGLPSDRFFAERPEGSVSTLKIQRTQQEDSAVYLCASSQTSGRAYNEQFFGPGTRLTVL.

In this sample, this clonotype turned up once. The chain combines TRBV15 with TRBJ2-1, with D perhaps TRBD2 (6 bases). Trimming took 5 bases from V and 9 from J, leaving 20 bases between them. This CDR3 comprises 15 residues. The V gene's germline CDR1 is LNHNV and CDR2 YYDKDF (reference sequence). CDR3 loop: CATSERMEGRGEQFF. In nucleotides, the CDR3 is TGTGCCACCAGCGAGAGGATGGAGGGCCGGGGTGAGCAGTTCTTC. Filled out from reference TRBV15 and TRBJ2-1, the complete variable domain reads DAMVIQNPRYQVTQFGKPVTLSCSQTLNHNVMYWYQQKSSQAPKLLFHYYDKDFNNEADTPDNFQSRRPNTSFCFLDIRSPGLGDTAMYLCATSERMEGRGEQFFGPGTRLTVL.

This chain links TRBV4-1 with TRBJ2-1; D gene ambiguous. V lost 4 bases and J lost 7, with 23 bases in between. CDR1 and CDR2 from the germline V gene are MGHRA and YSYEKL. The CDR3 totals 17 residues. The CDR3 reads CASSLPPGPVTRNEQFF. As DNA, the CDR3 is TGCGCCAGCAGCCTCCCACCGGGCCCCGTAACCCGGAATGAGCAGTTCTTC.

The V call is TRBV6-6, the J call TRBJ2-7; TRBD1 aligns across 12 bases. Germline loops: CDR1 MNHNY, CDR2 SVGAGI (reference sequence). The V gene end was trimmed by 3 bases and the J gene end by 6 bases; junction bases not matched to a gene: 3. The CDR3 consists of 14 residues. The DNA of the CDR3 is TGTGCCAGCAGTTATGGGACAGGGGGCGGCGAGCAGTACTTC. It encodes CASSYGTGGGEQYF.

The chain has TRBV7-3 and TRBJ2-7, with 14 bases identical to TRBD2. Germline V gene lookup returns CDR1 SGHTA and CDR2 FQGTGA. CDR3 length equals 17 residues. V was pared by 2 bases and J by 2 bases, with 5 bases of the junction left unmatched. The CDR3, as DNA: TGTGCCAGCAGCTTATGGACTAGCGGGAGGTACCCCTACGAGCAGTACTTC. Its protein is CASSLWTSGRYPYEQYF.

J is TRBJ2-5 and V is TRBV4-2; TRBD2 matches 10 bases. CDR3 size: 16 residues. Per the germline V gene, CDR1 is LGHNA and CDR2 is YNFKEQ. The V and J ends lost 1 base and 5 bases, in that order; junction bases with no gene match: 7. The CDR3 nucleotides read TGTGCCAGCAGCCAAGCACTAGCGGGAAGCCGGGAGACCCAGTACTTC. Translated: CASSQALAGSRETQYF.

This rearrangement joins TRBV5-6 to TRBJ2-6; D is unclear. The germline CDR1 and CDR2 sequences are SGHDT and YYEEEE. Deletions cut 5 bases from V and 1 base from J, with 13 bases between. This CDR3 has 16 residues. CDR3 nucleotide sequence: TGTGCCAGCAGTCGAAGGACGGTTTCTGGGGCCAACGTCCTGACTTTC. This encodes CASSRRTVSGANVLTF.

CDR3 coding DNA: TGTGCCAGCATCGAAGGGGCTAGCGGGTTCCGGGAGCTGTTTTTT. It specifies CASIEGASGFRELFF. This chain joins TRBV27 and TRBJ2-2; 8 positions match TRBD2. V lost 7 bases to trimming and J lost 9 bases; unmatched junction nucleotides: 13. The CDR3 totals 15 residues. Germline V gene lookup returns CDR1 MNHEY and CDR2 SMNVEV (reference sequence).

V gene TRBV4-2 combines with J gene TRBJ2-3; 8 positions agree with TRBD2. The V segment lost 4 bases and the J segment 6 bases; nucleotides outside the gene matches: 6. This CDR3 has 14 amino acids. CDR1 and CDR2 from the germline V gene are LGHNA and YNFKEQ. CDR3 protein: CASSPRLAPDTQYF. The CDR3 coding sequence is TGTGCCAGCAGCCCTCGACTAGCGCCCGATACGCAGTATTTT.

The rearrangement links TRBV11-2 to TRBJ2-7, with a tentative D call TRBD1 (6 bases). The germline V and J ends were trimmed by 5 bases and 6 bases, with 11 bases remaining between them. The germline V gene has CDR1 SGHAT and CDR2 FQNNGV. The CDR3 length is 12 residues. The CDR3 is CASSQGQIEQYF. The CDR3 DNA follows: TGTGCCAGCAGCCAAGGACAGATCGAGCAGTACTTC.

The V gene is TRBV3-1, the J gene TRBJ1-1; 7 bases map to TRBD1. Trimming removed 6 bases from V and 0 bases from J; junction bases left unmatched: 4. CDR1 is LGHDT and CDR2 is YNNKEL in the germline V gene (reference sequence). This CDR3 has 14 amino acids. The chain's CDR3 is CASSRTGVNTEAFF. CDR3 DNA: TGTGCCAGCAGTCGGACAGGAGTGAACACTGAAGCTTTCTTT.

The chain carries TRBV6-2 or TRBV6-3 and TRBJ2-7; D gene unclear. V was clipped by 4 bases and J by 5 bases, with 9 bases between them. This CDR3 has 12 amino acids. Germline V CDR1 and CDR2: MNHEY, SVGEGT. In DNA form, the CDR3 reads TGTGCCAGCAGTTCACACCGCCACGAGCAGTACTTC. Protein product: CASSSHRHEQYF.

The chain joins TRBV4-2 to TRBJ2-5, with 8 bases aligning to TRBD2. This CDR3 is built from 16 residues. Germline assignment: CDR1 LGHNA and CDR2 YNFKEQ. J was trimmed by 1 base and V by 0 bases; bases with no gene match: 4. The CDR3 loop is CASSQDRGGVQETQYF. The CDR3 coding sequence is TGTGCCAGCAGCCAAGATCGGGGGGGTGTCCAAGAGACCCAGTACTTC.

The genes are TRBV4-1 and TRBJ2-7; D is uncertain. CDR3 size: 14 residues. The V gene's germline CDR1 is MGHRA and CDR2 YSYEKL. V lost 1 base and J lost 9, with 16 bases in between. The CDR3 spells CASSQAKGHDGQYF. In DNA, the CDR3 is TGCGCCAGCAGCCAAGCTAAGGGCCATGATGGGCAGTACTTC.

V gene TRBV20-1 combines with J gene TRBJ2-4; D is perhaps TRBD2 (6 bases). CDR3 size: 17 residues. In germline, CDR1 is DFQATT, CDR2 SNEGSKA (reference sequence). The V gene lost 0 bases and the J gene lost 0 bases, with 15 bases spanning the gap. CDR3 loop: CSAREAVGGLAKNIQYF. CDR3 nucleotides: TGCAGTGCTAGAGAGGCAGTGGGAGGCCTAGCCAAAAACATTCAGTACTTC.

This sequence joins TRBV27 and TRBJ2-7; 8 nucleotides align to TRBD1. Germline lookup yields CDR1 MNHEY and CDR2 SMNVEV (reference sequence). Trimming removed 5 bases from V and 5 bases from J; junction bases left unmatched: 8. This CDR3 has 14 amino acids. This CDR3 reads CASSPDRAGHEQYF. The CDR3 DNA sequence: TGTGCCAGCAGTCCGGACAGGGCGGGCCACGAGCAGTACTTC.

In DNA, the CDR3 is TGTGCGTCTTCCGCACAGGGGGGCGAGCAGTACTTC. This sequence encodes CASSAQGGEQYF. This chain links TRBV27 with TRBJ2-7; 8 nucleotides align to TRBD1. The CDR3 spans 12 residues. Germline V CDR1 and CDR2: MNHEY, SMNVEV (reference sequence).

The rearrangement links TRBV19 to TRBJ2-5, with a weak D call TRBD1 (6 bases). Trimming cost V 0 bases and J 7 bases, with 12 bases left between them. The germline V gene has CDR1 LNHDA and CDR2 SQIVND (reference sequence). The length of the CDR3 is 14 residues. The CDR3 reads CASSIDPEGGTQYF. CDR3 coding DNA: TGTGCCAGTAGTATAGATCCAGAAGGGGGGACCCAGTACTTC.

CDR3 in DNA: TGTGCCAGCAGCCCGGGGAGTTTAGGCAATGAGCAGTTCTTC. Encoded protein: CASSPGSLGNEQFF. The gene calls are TRBV27 and TRBJ2-1; tentatively, D is TRBD2 (5 bases). Germline CDR1 MNHEY, CDR2 SMNVEV (reference sequence). V lost 6 bases and J 6 bases, leaving 15 bases between the germline ends. The CDR3 is 14 amino acids.

The rearrangement links TRBV19 to TRBJ1-3; 9 bases agree with TRBD1. This CDR3 region has 15 residues. CDR1 is LNHDA and CDR2 is SQIVND in the germline V gene (reference sequence). V shed 10 bases, J shed 0 bases, and the junction held 7 bases outside the gene matches. The CDR3, as DNA: TGTGCCACCCAGTGGGGACAGGGCTCTGGAAACACCATATATTTT. Its translation is CATQWGQGSGNTIYF.

V gene TRBV25-1 combines with J gene TRBJ2-3; possible D gene TRBD1, 6 bases. Trimming shortened V by 3 bases and J by 4 bases, and 14 bases separated the two germline ends. CDR1 is MGHDK, CDR2 SYGVNS, per germline. The CDR3 is 15 amino acids. CDR3 sequence (DNA): TGTGCCAGCAGTGACGACAGGAGAGCAGCAGATACGCAGTATTTT. Its translation is CASSDDRRAADTQYF.

The chain couples TRBV7-9 to TRBJ2-7; perhaps D is TRBD1 or TRBD2 (6 bases each). The CDR3 spans 15 residues. The germline V gene has CDR1 SEHNR and CDR2 FQNEAQ (reference sequence). Trimming left V 4 bases short and J 3 bases short, with 16 bases between. The CDR3 DNA sequence: TGTGCCAGCAGCTCCCGCCAGGGGAGGTTCTACGAGCAGTACTTC. Protein: CASSSRQGRFYEQYF.

The rearrangement joins TRBV27 to TRBJ2-5, with D perhaps TRBD2 (6 bases). The CDR3 is 14 amino acids. In germline, CDR1 is MNHEY, CDR2 SMNVEV (reference sequence). V lost 1 base to trimming and J lost 5 bases, with 11 bases between them. The CDR3 sequence: CASSLWDRGETQYF. The CDR3 nucleotides read TGTGCCAGCAGTTTATGGGACCGGGGGGAGACCCAGTACTTC.